This passage covers 10 T cell receptor beta chains from one sample sequenced in a study of CD8+CD57+ T cells in acquired aplastic anemia. Individuals selected for sequencing had exhibited CD8+CD57+ cell expansion on flow cytometry. According to the study, genomic DNA was the template for TCR beta VDJ and CDR3 profiling. TCRdb analysed the reads with MiXCR anew, one entry per CDR3 protein. Counted here are around 250,000 distinct CDR3 sequences, 82% occurring once; the ten biggest clones make up about 41%. Material: sorted CD4+, CD8+, or CD8+CD57+ T cells (not recorded which) from PBMCs. The receptors were gathered from a human donor with aplastic anemia.

A remark on this clonotype: Because it lacks the conserved phenylalanine or tryptophan at the end, this CDR3 is likely a read error. It is unclear where the CDR3 begins or ends on the DNA, so no DNA is shown, and the CDR3 is as TCRdb lists it. This chain uses TRBV2 with TRBJ1-5; TRBD1, as called in the table, went unchecked against the DNA. The germline CDR1 and CDR2 sequences are SNHLY and FYNNEI. Ends included, the CDR3 has 15 residues. The CDR3 reads CASGDGTTDTQSFRP.

The chain couples TRBV4-1 to TRBJ2-7; D assignment may be TRBD1 or TRBD2 (5 bases each). The V and J ends lost 0 bases and 3 bases respectively, with 12 bases between them. This CDR3 region has 15 residues. Germline CDR1 reads MGHRA; CDR2 reads YSYEKL. CDR3 in DNA: TGCGCCAGCAGCCAAGATCCGGGGCCGGTCTACGAGCAGTACTTC. Translated: CASSQDPGPVYEQYF.

The J gene is TRBJ2-3, the V gene TRBV7-3, with a weak D call TRBD2 (6 bases). Trimming pared 6 bases from V and 15 bases from J, leaving 25 bases between. The germline gives CDR1 SGHTA, CDR2 FQGTGA. This CDR3 contains 14 residues. CDR3: CASSSAGTSGEHYF. CDR3 DNA sequence: TGTGCCAGCAGTTCTGCGGGGACTTCGGGTGAGCACTATTTT.

V is TRBV20-1 and J is TRBJ1-5; the D is unclear. The CDR3 covers 13 residues. V lost 5 bases to trimming and J lost 6 bases, with 14 bases between them. Germline V gene lookup returns CDR1 DFQATT and CDR2 SNEGSKA (reference sequence). The CDR3: CSAGAVEGQPQHF. CDR3 DNA sequence: TGCAGTGCTGGAGCCGTAGAAGGTCAGCCCCAGCATTTT.

Of note for this clonotype: The limits of the CDR3 on the DNA are not certain, so only TCRdb's listed CDR3 is given. The V call is TRBV9, the J call TRBJ2-3. CDR1 is SGDLS and CDR2 is YYNGEE in the germline V gene. Both ends counted, the CDR3 spans 14 residues. The CDR3 sequence is CASSVGSGTQSLYF.

The CDR3 nucleotides are TGTGCCAGCAGACCAGAGGAGGGAGGGAGAACCCCAGTATTCTTT. This encodes CASRPEEGGRTPVFF. V is TRBV7-2 and J is TRBJ1-1; no clear D gene. Trimming left V 6 bases short and J 14 bases short, with 28 bases between. Germline assignment: CDR1 SGHTA and CDR2 FQGNSA. This CDR3 spans 15 amino acids.

About this clonotype itself: The germline gene is not matched at one end of the junction; a read error may be the cause. This chain connects TRBV2 to TRBJ1-2; D is perhaps TRBD1 (5 bases). CDR1 is SNHLY and CDR2 is FYNNEI in the germline V gene. The CDR3 is 13 amino acids. The CDR3 reads CATRSKSRDGQNF. CDR3 nucleotide sequence: TGTGCCACCAGGAGCAAAAGCAGGGATGGGCAGAATTTT.

The chain is built from TRBV7-3 and TRBJ1-1; D is undetermined. CDR3 length equals 16 residues. In germline, CDR1 is SGHTA, CDR2 FQGTGA. Between the trimmed V and J ends, which lost 6 bases and 11 bases, there was a span of 28 bases. The CDR3 spells CASRRSPVGFNEQAFF. As DNA, the CDR3 is TGTGCCAGCAGACGCAGTCCTGTCGGCTTCAATGAGCAGGCTTTCTTT.

The chain recombines TRBV7-2 with TRBJ2-7; D assignment may be TRBD1 or TRBD2 (5 bases each). The CDR3 has 15 residues. Trimming stripped 0 bases from V and 13 bases from J, with 22 bases between. The V gene's germline CDR1 is SGHTA and CDR2 FQGNSA. CDR3 DNA: TGTGCCAGCAGCTTAGCGGGAGACAGACGGTACTTCGGCTACGTC. This encodes CASSLAGDRRYFGYV.

In regard to this clonotype: Germline is not matched at one junction end, which may reflect a read error. V is TRBV15 and J is TRBJ2-1; D possibly corresponds to TRBD1 (6 bases). Germline CDR1 and CDR2: LNHNV and YYDKDF (reference sequence). This CDR3 comprises 14 residues. In nucleotides, the CDR3 is TGTGCCAGCAGCACACAGGGTAGGGATACTGAGCAGTTCTTC. It yields the protein CASSTQGRDTEQFF.